These 14 T cell receptor beta chains originate from one sample sequenced in a study of multiple sclerosis patients with progressive multifocal leukoencephalopathy. Sequencing was performed with immunoSEQ multiplex PCR; in TCRdb, only in-frame clones are kept and a portion is missing. The sample has approximately 31,000 clones, approximately 91% seen once. Time point: before natalizumab initiation. The material sequenced was PBMCs. These receptors were taken from a human donor with multiple sclerosis.

The gene calls are TRBV5-4 and TRBJ2-2, with D possibly matching TRBD1 (7 bases). This CDR3 has 18 residues. Germline V gene sequence: CDR1 SGHNT, CDR2 YYREEE (reference sequence). V was clipped by 6 bases and J by 4 bases, with 25 bases between them. CDR3 DNA sequence: TGTGCCAGCACCCCAAAAGATGGAGGGGGCGGTTTCACCGGGGAGCTGTTTTTT. This encodes CASTPKDGGGGFTGELFF.

For the CDR3, the DNA is TGTGCCAGCAGCAACCGGGCCATGAATGCCGGGGAGCTGTTTTTT. Translating gives CASSNRAMNAGELFF. This chain uses TRBV7-3 with TRBJ2-2; D remains ambiguous. The V gene's germline CDR1 is SGHTA and CDR2 FQGTGA. This CDR3 is 15 amino acids long. V lost 5 bases to trimming and J lost 6 bases, with 16 bases between them.

V is TRBV5-4 and J is TRBJ2-2; D uncertain. The CDR3 covers 13 residues. The germline gives CDR1 SGHNT, CDR2 YYREEE (reference sequence). V lost 0 bases and J 4 bases, leaving 4 bases between the germline ends. The CDR3 spells CASSLVGTGELFF. CDR3 DNA sequence: TGTGCCAGCAGCTTGGTTGGCACCGGGGAGCTGTTTTTT.

This chain connects TRBV18 to TRBJ1-2; D remains ambiguous. In germline, CDR1 is KGHSH, CDR2 LQKENI. The CDR3 sequence is 13 residues long. The germline V and J ends were trimmed by 3 bases and 2 bases, with 7 bases remaining between them. CDR3 protein: CASSPQVNYGYTF. The CDR3 bases are TGTGCCAGCTCACCGCAGGTCAACTATGGCTACACCTTC.

The V and J genes are TRBV5-1 and TRBJ1-4; possible D gene TRBD1, 6 bases. There are 14 residues in the CDR3. The germline gives CDR1 SGHRS, CDR2 YFSETQ. Deletions cut 4 bases from V and 7 bases from J, with 14 bases between. CDR3 region: CASSNTGFGEKLFF. In nucleotides, the CDR3 is TGCGCCAGCAGCAACACAGGGTTCGGTGAAAAACTGTTTTTT.

V usage is TRBV30 and J usage is TRBJ2-2; D possibly uses TRBD1 or TRBD2 (7 bases each). This CDR3 is 17 amino acids long. Germline V gene data show CDR1 as GTSNPN and CDR2 as SVGIG (reference sequence). With 2 bases removed from V and 8 bases from J, the gap between germline ends came to 24 bases. This chain's CDR3 is CAWSRGGAWEGRGELFF. The CDR3 coding sequence is TGTGCCTGGAGTAGAGGGGGCGCGTGGGAGGGCCGAGGGGAGCTGTTTTTT.

The chain employs TRBV19 and TRBJ2-7; D is perhaps TRBD1 (6 bases). Germline V gene lookup returns CDR1 LNHDA and CDR2 SQIVND (reference sequence). Trimming shortened V by 3 bases and J by 2 bases, and 17 bases separated the two germline ends. This CDR3 spans 16 amino acids. The CDR3 is CASSIESSKGAYEQYF. CDR3 nucleotide sequence: TGTGCCAGTAGTATCGAGAGCAGTAAGGGGGCCTACGAGCAGTACTTC. Drawing the rest from reference TRBV19 and TRBJ2-7, the complete variable domain is DGGITQSPKYLFRKEGQNVTLSCEQNLNHDAMYWYRQDPGQGLRLIYYSQIVNDFQKGDIAEGYSVSREKKESFPLTVTSAQKNPTAFYLCASSIESSKGAYEQYFGPGTRLTVT.

The chain couples TRBV9 to TRBJ2-1; possibly TRBD2 for D (5 bases). Trimming removed 0 bases from V and 4 bases from J, with 17 bases in between. The CDR3 extends over 17 amino acids. CDR1 SGDLS and CDR2 YYNGEE come from the germline V gene. CDR3 bases: TGTGCCAGCAGCGTAGGTGAGAGCGGAGGCCTTTACAATGAGCAGTTCTTC. Translating gives CASSVGESGGLYNEQFF.

V is TRBV25-1 and J is TRBJ2-7; TRBD1 aligns across 7 bases. The CDR3 is made up of 15 amino acids. The germline gives CDR1 MGHDK, CDR2 SYGVNS. V was clipped by 6 bases and J by 0 bases; unmatched bases: 8. CDR3 in amino acids: CASSPNSGGSYEQYF. The DNA of the CDR3 is TGTGCCAGCAGCCCTAATTCAGGGGGCTCCTACGAGCAGTACTTC.

The chain has TRBV5-1 and TRBJ2-1; no firm D call. This CDR3 is built from 12 residues. The germline V and J ends were trimmed by 0 bases and 8 bases, with 6 bases remaining between them. Germline CDR1 and CDR2: SGHRS and YFSETQ. The CDR3 region is CASSLGWDEQFF. The CDR3 coding sequence is TGCGCCAGCAGCTTGGGCTGGGATGAGCAGTTCTTC.

The gene calls are TRBV7-2 and TRBJ1-1; D is unresolved. The germline CDR1 and CDR2 sequences are SGHTA and FQGNSA. The CDR3 totals 15 residues. The V and J ends lost 5 bases and 1 base respectively, with 14 bases between them. The chain's CDR3 is CASSQGNGWNTEAFF. The CDR3 DNA follows: TGTGCCAGCAGCCAAGGGAACGGATGGAACACTGAAGCTTTCTTT.

CDR3 bases: TGTGCTTTACTAGCGGGGAACACCGGGGAGCTGTTTTTT. Its protein is CALLAGNTGELFF. The V call is TRBV28, the J call TRBJ2-2; TRBD2 agrees at 9 bases. This CDR3 has 13 amino acids. Germline V gives CDR1 MDHEN, CDR2 SYDVKM. The variable domain in full, completed from reference TRBV28 and TRBJ2-2, reads DVKVTQSSRYLVKRTGEKVFLECVQDMDHENMFWYRQDPGLGLRLIYFSYDVKMKEKGDIPEGYSVSREKKERFSLILESASTNQTSMYLCALLAGNTGELFFGEGSRLTVL.

The rearrangement joins TRBV14 to TRBJ2-7; TRBD1 is a possible D gene (5 bases). This CDR3 is 18 amino acids long. V gave up 4 bases and J gave up 0 bases, with 22 bases separating them. Germline values: CDR1 SGHDN, CDR2 FVKESK. Written as DNA, the CDR3 is TGTGCCAGCAGCCCCAGAGACAGTTATCTATCAAGCTCCTACGAGCAGTACTTC. Amino acid sequence: CASSPRDSYLSSSYEQYF.

The chain combines TRBV28 with TRBJ1-5, with TRBD1 identical over 7 bases. The length of the CDR3 is 17 residues. After removal of 6 bases from V and 6 bases from J, the junction contained 17 bases not matched to a gene. Germline-derived CDR1 and CDR2 are MDHEN and SYDVKM. In DNA, the CDR3 is TGTGCCAGCAGGACAGGGAGAAGGGGATCAACGCGTCAGCCCCAGCATTTT. This gives the protein CASRTGRRGSTRQPQHF.